Listed here is a single T cell receptor beta chain. This sample was included in a study of blood T cell repertoires in COVID-19. In the study overall: There were acute and convalescent COVID-19 samples, and they came from the United States, Italy and Spain. In each case, the material was cDNA or gDNA derived from T cells, B-cell-depleted T cells, or PBMCs.

Authors' analysis steps: Reference gene primer amplification gave estimated nucleated cell counts. Clones were read by immunoSEQ multiplex PCR, and TCRdb kept only the in-frame ones, dropping some. V and J calls and clone size are as listed in that table; D and trimming were resolved from the DNA. The table lists about 500,000 clones, around 90% of them singletons, with roughly 0.7% in the top ten. The CDR3 has 15 residues. V lost 0 bases to trimming and J lost 4 bases, with 8 bases between them. Germline values: CDR1 SGHNT, CDR2 YYREEE (reference sequence). Participants' own reports of clinical history determined their cohort assignment.

This TCR came from a woman aged 18-29 years who had recovered from COVID-19. This sequence joins TRBV5-4 and TRBJ1-6, with D unclear. The specimen was PBMCs or T cells enriched from blood (not recorded which). The CDR3 spells CASSLGGDYNSPLHF. Written as DNA, the CDR3 is TGTGCCAGCAGCTTGGGGGGAGATTATAATTCACCCCTCCACTTT.